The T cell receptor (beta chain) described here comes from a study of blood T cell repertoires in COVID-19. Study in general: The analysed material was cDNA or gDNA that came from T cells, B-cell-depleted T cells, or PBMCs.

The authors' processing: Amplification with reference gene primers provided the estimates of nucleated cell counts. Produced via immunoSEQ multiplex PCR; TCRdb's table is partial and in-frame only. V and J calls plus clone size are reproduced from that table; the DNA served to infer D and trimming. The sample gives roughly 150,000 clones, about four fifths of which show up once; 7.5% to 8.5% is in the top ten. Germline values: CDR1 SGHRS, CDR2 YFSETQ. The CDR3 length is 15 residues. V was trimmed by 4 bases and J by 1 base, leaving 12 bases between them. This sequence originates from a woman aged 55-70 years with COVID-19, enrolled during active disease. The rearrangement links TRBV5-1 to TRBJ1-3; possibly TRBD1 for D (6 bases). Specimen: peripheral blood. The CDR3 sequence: CASSIGGLSGNTIYF. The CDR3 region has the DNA TGCGCCAGCAGCATAGGGGGATTATCTGGAAACACCATATATTTT.